Following are 16 T cell receptor beta chains from one sample sequenced in a study of cytomegalovirus exposure and HLA in healthy donors (dated by TCRdb to 2017 to 2019). The library relied on the immunoSEQ multiplex PCR assay. The multiplex PCR relied on a mix of 60 forward primers for TCR Vbeta segments and 13 reverse primers for TCR Jbeta segments. The table was pulled from immuneACCESS by TCRdb, which kept in-frame rearrangements only. Such tables lose some clones; where checked, under half of the loss comes from unresolved V genes, and the rest has no known cause. This sample holds 100,000 to 150,000 clones; about 85% were observed only once. The ten largest clones represent more than 1.5% of the sample. The sequenced sample consisted of PBMCs. The receptors were gathered from a boy younger than 18 in good health and CMV-seronegative.

The chain employs TRBV9 and TRBJ1-1; D perhaps matches TRBD1 (6 bases). The length of the CDR3 is 15 residues. CDR1 and CDR2 from the germline V gene are SGDLS and YYNGEE. V was shortened by 3 bases and J by 6 bases, with 18 bases between the two germline ends. The CDR3 is CASSGPTGSGPEAFF. The CDR3 DNA reads as TGTGCCAGCAGCGGGCCTACAGGGAGTGGCCCTGAAGCTTTCTTT.

This chain connects TRBV6-5 to TRBJ2-1; unclear D gene. The CDR3 runs 13 residues. Trimming stripped 1 base from V and 5 bases from J, with 6 bases between. CDR1 and CDR2 (germline): MNHEY, SVGAGI. CDR3 DNA: TGTGCCAGCAGTTACTTCGGAGACAATGAGCAGTTCTTC. Protein sequence: CASSYFGDNEQFF.

The rearrangement joins TRBV14 to TRBJ2-3, with 8 positions matching TRBD1. The V and J ends lost 0 bases and 5 bases, in that order; junction bases with no gene match: 7. The germline V gene has CDR1 SGHDN and CDR2 FVKESK. The CDR3 totals 16 residues. CDR3 nucleotides: TGTGCCAGCAGCCAAGATTGGGACAGGTTAGGAGATACGCAGTATTTT. Translating it yields CASSQDWDRLGDTQYF.

This chain connects TRBV7-8 to TRBJ1-2; D is perhaps TRBD1 (6 bases). Trimming took 1 base from V and 6 from J, leaving 9 bases between them. This CDR3 is built from 13 residues. Germline CDR1 SGHVS, CDR2 FQNEAQ. The CDR3 loop reads CASSLGPGDGYTF. CDR3 coding DNA: TGTGCCAGCAGCTTAGGGCCAGGGGATGGCTACACCTTC.

CDR3 sequence: CASTPQDRLNTEAFF. The CDR3 bases are TGTGCCAGTACCCCCCAGGACAGGTTGAACACTGAAGCTTTCTTT. This chain uses TRBV19 with TRBJ1-1, with 7 nucleotides matching TRBD1. The CDR3 is 15 residues long. Trimming cost V 7 bases and J 0 bases; bases outside gene matches: 8. Germline V gives CDR1 LNHDA, CDR2 SQIVND (reference sequence).

The J gene is TRBJ2-2, the V gene TRBV9; tentative D call: TRBD2 (5 bases). The CDR3 consists of 13 residues. The V end was cut by 3 bases, the J end by 7 bases, with 10 bases between. CDR1 and CDR2 from the germline V gene are SGDLS and YYNGEE. CDR3 in amino acids: CASSGGSYGELFF. Written as DNA, the CDR3 is TGTGCCAGCAGCGGAGGGAGCTACGGGGAGCTGTTTTTT. The whole variable domain, filled in from reference TRBV9 and TRBJ2-2, reads DSGVTQTPKHLITATGQRVTLRCSPRSGDLSVYWYQQSLDQGLQFLIQYYNGEERAKGNILERFSAQQFPDLHSELNLSSLELGDSALYFCASSGGSYGELFFGEGSRLTVL.

CDR3 in DNA: TGTGCCAGCAGCGGACAGGGTTATAATTCACCCCTCCACTTT. It specifies CASSGQGYNSPLHF. This chain connects TRBV6-5 to TRBJ1-6; 8 bases align to TRBD1. The trim removed 6 bases at V and 4 bases at J, leaving 2 bases unmatched. The CDR3 has 14 amino acids. Germline-derived CDR1 and CDR2 are MNHEY and SVGAGI.

This clone was seen only a few times. This chain uses TRBV6-4 with TRBJ1-5; no clear D gene. This CDR3 has 13 amino acids. From germline, CDR1 is MRHNA and CDR2 SNTAGT. Deletions cut 6 bases from V and 0 bases from J, with 6 bases between. CDR3 residues: CASRVYSNQPQHF. The CDR3 DNA follows: TGTGCCAGCAGGGTCTATAGCAATCAGCCCCAGCATTTT.

The chain employs TRBV6-1 and TRBJ2-7, with TRBD1 matching 9 bases. Germline lookup yields CDR1 MNHNS and CDR2 SASEGT. There are 15 residues in the CDR3. The trim removed 7 bases at V and 0 bases at J, leaving 7 bases unmatched. The CDR3 loop reads CASIETGGGSYEQYF. CDR3 DNA sequence: TGTGCCAGCATTGAGACAGGGGGAGGCTCCTACGAGCAGTACTTC.

The J gene is TRBJ1-1, the V gene TRBV4-1, with D possibly being TRBD1 (5 bases). Germline CDR1 and CDR2: MGHRA and YSYEKL. This CDR3 is built from 16 residues. The V and J ends lost 0 bases and 2 bases respectively, with 13 bases between them. The chain's CDR3 is CASSQDLGRVNTEAFF. The CDR3 DNA reads TGCGCCAGCAGCCAAGATCTGGGCAGGGTAAACACTGAAGCTTTCTTT.

In this sample, this clone turned up a few times. The chain links TRBV4-1 to TRBJ1-1; no reliable D call. The CDR3 is made up of 18 amino acids. Per the germline V gene, CDR1 is MGHRA and CDR2 is YSYEKL. V lost 3 bases and J lost 0, with 20 bases in between. The CDR3 DNA is TGCGCCAGCAGCCACCCCCGGGAGGTAGGAGCGATGAACACTGAAGCTTTCTTT. Protein: CASSHPREVGAMNTEAFF.

The chain employs TRBV7-2 and TRBJ1-6, with 11 nucleotides matching TRBD1. V gave up 3 bases and J gave up 5 bases; unmatched junction bases: 3. Germline CDR1 is SGHTA and CDR2 is FQGNSA. The CDR3 is 16 residues long. DNA of the CDR3: TGTGCCAGCAGCTTCGAGGACAGGGGGCATAATTCACCCCTCCACTTT. Residues: CASSFEDRGHNSPLHF. Filled out from reference TRBV7-2 and TRBJ1-6, the complete variable domain reads GAGVSQSPSNKVTEKGKDVELRCDPISGHTALYWYRQSLGQGLEFLIYFQGNSAPDKSGLPSDRFSAERTGGSVSTLTIQRTQQEDSAVYLCASSFEDRGHNSPLHFGNGTRLTVT.

The chain has TRBV7-2 and TRBJ1-2; 8 nucleotides agree with TRBD1. Trimming removed 5 bases from V and 4 bases from J; junction bases left unmatched: 3. The CDR3 loop spans 13 amino acids. Per the germline V gene, CDR1 is SGHTA and CDR2 is FQGNSA. This CDR3 reads CASSNTGGYGYTF. The DNA of the CDR3 is TGTGCCAGCAGCAATACAGGGGGCTATGGCTACACCTTC.

V and J are TRBV5-1 and TRBJ2-7, with TRBD1 matching 7 bases. With 1 base clipped from V and 2 bases from J, the junction kept 3 bases outside the gene matches. CDR1 SGHRS and CDR2 YFSETQ come from the germline V gene. CDR3 length: 14 amino acids. CDR3 loop: CASSLRQGPYEQYF. CDR3 DNA: TGCGCCAGCAGCTTGAGACAGGGTCCCTACGAGCAGTACTTC.

CDR3 coding DNA: TGTGCCAGCAGTTTATGGTCGGGGGACACGCAGTATTTT. Residues: CASSLWSGDTQYF. This chain uses TRBV27 with TRBJ2-3; possible D gene TRBD2, 6 bases. The CDR3 has 13 residues. Germline V CDR1 and CDR2: MNHEY, SMNVEV (reference sequence). V dropped 1 base and J dropped 9 bases, with 11 bases sitting between them.

The CDR3 here is CASSAGGANTGELFF. Written as DNA, the CDR3 is TGTGCCAGCAGCGCGGGGGGCGCAAACACCGGGGAGCTGTTTTTT. This chain joins TRBV9 and TRBJ2-2; D might be TRBD2 (7 bases). Germline CDR1 SGDLS, CDR2 YYNGEE. The CDR3 extends over 15 amino acids. V lost 3 bases and J lost 2, with 11 bases in between.